These T cell receptor beta chains were read from a single sample in a study of blood T cell repertoires in COVID-19. Using immunoSEQ multiplex PCR, the repertoire was profiled, and TCRdb retains in-frame clones only, with some absent. The table lists roughly 250,000 clones, 70% to 90% of them singletons. Sequences were obtained from peripheral blood. These receptors were taken from a woman aged 45-60 years with acute or convalescent COVID-19. The CDR3 runs from the conserved cysteine through the conserved F or W. The D gene is left open where the match is weak. Clone size is given for some rows only: seen once, a few or many times, or a class if the clone is expanded.

j_call	clone_size	d_call	v_call	cdr3_nt	cdr3_aa
TRBJ2-3	once	TRBD2	TRBV6-2/TRBV6-3	TGTGCCAGCAGTAAGCCAACAGCGGGAGTGAGGACAGATACGCAGTATTTT	CASSKPTAGVRTDTQYF
TRBJ1-5	NA	NA	TRBV2	TGTGCCAGCAGTCGTAGGGGGAATAGCAATCAGCCCCAGCATTTT	CASSRRGNSNQPQHF
TRBJ2-3	NA	NA	TRBV10-3	TGTGCCATCAGTGAAATGACTCTAAGCACAGATACGCAGTATTTT	CAISEMTLSTDTQYF
TRBJ2-7	NA	TRBD1	TRBV18	TGTGCCAGCTCACCAACAGGGGTTGGGTACGAGCAGTACTTC	CASSPTGVGYEQYF
TRBJ2-3	NA	TRBD1	TRBV6-5	TGTGCCAGCAGTTGGACAGGGGATCCTGATACGCAGTATTTT	CASSWTGDPDTQYF
TRBJ2-1	NA	TRBD2	TRBV29-1	TGCAGCCCATGGACTAGCGGCAATGAGCAGTTCTTC	CSPWTSGNEQFF
TRBJ2-7	NA	TRBD1	TRBV3-1/TRBV3-2	TGTGCCAGCAGCTTTGGGACAGGGGAGGTGGTGCAGTACTTC	CASSFGTGEVVQYF
TRBJ1-6	NA	NA	TRBV28	TGTGCCAGCACGGACCTAGCTAATTCACCCCTCCACTTT	CASTDLANSPLHF
TRBJ1-2	NA	NA	TRBV19	TGTGCCAGTAGTATAGGAGGGACTGGACCCTATGGCTACACCTTC	CASSIGGTGPYGYTF
TRBJ2-7	NA	TRBD2	TRBV7-2	TGTGCCAGCAGCCGGCGTCTAGCGGGTGACACCTACGAGCAGTACTTC	CASSRRLAGDTYEQYF
TRBJ1-1	NA	NA	TRBV28	TGTGCCATCTTCGGCCCCCTCGGGGACACTGAAGCTTTCTTT	CAIFGPLGDTEAFF
TRBJ2-7	NA	TRBD2	TRBV7-2	TGTGCCAGCAGCGCAACTAGCGGGAGTTTCTACGAGCAGTACTTC	CASSATSGSFYEQYF
TRBJ2-3	NA	NA	TRBV9	TGTGCCAGCAGCGTAGAGGGACTCGGACCCACAGATACGCAGTATTTT	CASSVEGLGPTDTQYF
TRBJ1-4	NA	TRBD1	TRBV10-3	TGTGCCATCAGGCGGGACAGGGATAATGAAAAACTGTTTTTT	CAIRRDRDNEKLFF
TRBJ1-2	NA	NA	TRBV11-2	TGTGCCAGCAGCTTAACTACAGGGACCGGCTACACCTTC	CASSLTTGTGYTF
TRBJ1-1	once	NA	TRBV9	TGTGCCAGCACCCGTAGCGGGGGGATTGGGATGAACACTGAAGCTTTCTTT	CASTRSGGIGMNTEAFF
TRBJ2-2	once	NA	TRBV18	TGTGCCAGCTCAATGACCCTGGGAGACACCGGGGAGCTGTTTTTT	CASSMTLGDTGELFF
TRBJ2-5	NA	NA	TRBV9	TGTGCCAGCAGCGCAGCTCAGGGGATGGGGGAGACCCAGTACTTC	CASSAAQGMGETQYF